These T cell receptor beta chains were read from a single sample in a study of early T cells in non-severe SARS-CoV-2 infection. TCRdb called the 5' RACE reads again in MiXCR, with one record for every CDR3 protein. The sample lists tens of thousands of distinct CDR3 sequences; over 4.5% were seen once. The sample consisted of whole blood. Every receptor here comes from an adult who was a healthcare worker with PCR-confirmed SARS-CoV-2 infection or an uninfected control (not recorded which). Each CDR3 is given with its conserved first and last residue.

v_call,j_call,cdr3_aa
TRBV7-2,TRBJ2-7,CASSFRRREQYF
TRBV4-2,TRBJ2-1,CASSQNSEQFF
TRBV7-6,TRBJ2-3,CASSSNSGTDSTDTQYF
TRBV6-2/TRBV6-3,TRBJ1-5,CASRGTADQPQHF
TRBV29-1,TRBJ2-5,CSVEGQGGETQYF
TRBV28,TRBJ2-3,CASSLGQSTDTQYF
TRBV6-6,TRBJ2-1,CASSYSVRADYNEQFF
TRBV5-1,TRBJ2-7,CASSPGTGDPYEQYF
TRBV18,TRBJ2-7,CASSPPRGGPYEQYF
TRBV29-1,TRBJ1-2,CSASGSGQGNGYTF
TRBV27,TRBJ2-7,CASSLSRHDSYEQYF
TRBV29-1,TRBJ2-7,CSARAGLATYEQYF
TRBV7-6,TRBJ2-3,CASSYLGGTSTDTQYF
TRBV2,TRBJ2-3,CASSRDRTDTQYF
TRBV6-1,TRBJ2-2,CASSELPTGELFF
TRBV10-2,TRBJ2-3,CASKTANTDTQYF
TRBV5-6,TRBJ2-1,CASSLVWQFF
TRBV12-3/TRBV12-4,TRBJ2-7,CASSFVAGGEQYF
TRBV30,TRBJ1-1,CAWNRVANTEAFF
TRBV28,TRBJ2-7,CASTPGQGASEQYF
TRBV7-3,TRBJ2-1,CASRGYNEQFF
TRBV19,TRBJ1-2,CASKRFGREVQDTF
TRBV3-1,TRBJ2-1,CASSQDVAGNEQFF
TRBV29-1,TRBJ1-1,CSVMTGSGNTEAFF
TRBV11-2,TRBJ2-3,CASSPRTGSTDTQYF